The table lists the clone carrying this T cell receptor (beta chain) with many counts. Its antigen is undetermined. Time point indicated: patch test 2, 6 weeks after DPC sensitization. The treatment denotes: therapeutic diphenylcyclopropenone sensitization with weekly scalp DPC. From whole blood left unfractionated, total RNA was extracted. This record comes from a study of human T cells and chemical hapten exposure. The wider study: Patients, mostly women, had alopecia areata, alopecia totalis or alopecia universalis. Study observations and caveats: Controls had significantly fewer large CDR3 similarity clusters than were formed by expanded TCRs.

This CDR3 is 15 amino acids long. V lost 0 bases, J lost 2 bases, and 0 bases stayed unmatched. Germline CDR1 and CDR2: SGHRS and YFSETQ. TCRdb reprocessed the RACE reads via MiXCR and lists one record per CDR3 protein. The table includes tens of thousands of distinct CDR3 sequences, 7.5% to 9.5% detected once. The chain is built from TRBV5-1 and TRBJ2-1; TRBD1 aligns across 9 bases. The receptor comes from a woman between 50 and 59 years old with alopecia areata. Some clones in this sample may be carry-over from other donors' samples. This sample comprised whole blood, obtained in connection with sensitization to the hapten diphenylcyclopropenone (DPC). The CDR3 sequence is CASSLGQGAYNEQFF. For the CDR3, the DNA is TGCGCCAGCAGCTTGGGACAGGGGGCCTACAATGAGCAGTTCTTC.